The 5 T cell receptor beta chains below come from one sample, sequenced in a study of blood T cell repertoires in COVID-19. Clones were sequenced by immunoSEQ multiplex PCR, and TCRdb holds only the in-frame ones, with some missing. The repertoire holds about 100,000 clones, with over 65% as singletons. The sequenced sample was peripheral blood. The receptors were gathered from a human donor in a cohort sampled during active COVID-19.

The V gene is TRBV19, the J gene TRBJ2-7; 9 positions match TRBD2. Germline V gives CDR1 LNHDA, CDR2 SQIVND (reference sequence). The length of the CDR3 is 15 residues. The V and J ends lost 3 bases and 5 bases, in that order; junction bases with no gene match: 8. This chain's CDR3 is CASSIEGTSTNEQYF. DNA for the CDR3: TGTGCCAGTAGTATCGAAGGGACTAGCACCAACGAGCAGTACTTC.

This chain links TRBV14 with TRBJ1-2; 7 bases fit TRBD1. The CDR3 is 14 amino acids. V dropped 3 bases and J dropped 8; count of bases not matched to a gene: 9. Germline V gene data show CDR1 as SGHDN and CDR2 as FVKESK. This CDR3 reads CASSQRQGLWGYTF. CDR3 sequence (DNA): TGTGCCAGCAGCCAGAGACAGGGATTATGGGGCTACACCTTC. Filled out from reference TRBV14 and TRBJ1-2, the complete variable domain reads EAGVTQFPSHSVIEKGQTVTLRCDPISGHDNLYWYRRVMGKEIKFLLHFVKESKQDESGMPNNRFLAERTGGTYSTLKVQPAELEDSGVYFCASSQRQGLWGYTFGSGTRLTVV.

This clone appeared a single time. This rearrangement joins TRBV27 to TRBJ2-3; 9 positions match TRBD1. Germline assignment: CDR1 MNHEY and CDR2 SMNVEV (reference sequence). Losses at the gene ends were 0 bases for V and 3 bases for J; bases not matched to a gene: 4. The length of the CDR3 is 16 residues. CDR3 in amino acids: CASSLSRDRATDTQYF. The CDR3 nucleotides read TGTGCCAGCAGTTTATCCCGGGACAGGGCAACAGATACGCAGTATTTT.

The rearrangement uses TRBV10-3 and TRBJ2-7; a weak D match, TRBD1 (5 bases). The ends were cut back, 3 bases at V and 4 bases at J, with 16 bases in the middle. CDR1 and CDR2 (germline): ENHRY, SYGVKD. This CDR3 is built from 15 residues. CDR3 sequence (DNA): TGTGCCATCAGTGACTGGGGCCCCAAATCATACGAGCAGTACTTC. Translated, it gives CAISDWGPKSYEQYF.

The CDR3, as DNA: TGTGCCATCAAATCCGGGACAGGGGGCCTGAGCACAGATACGCAGTATTTT. This gives the protein CAIKSGTGGLSTDTQYF. V usage is TRBV10-3 and J usage is TRBJ2-3, with TRBD1 identical over 12 bases. J lost 0 bases, V lost 7 bases, and 8 bases had no gene match. This CDR3 is 17 amino acids long. Germline CDR1 reads ENHRY; CDR2 reads SYGVKD.